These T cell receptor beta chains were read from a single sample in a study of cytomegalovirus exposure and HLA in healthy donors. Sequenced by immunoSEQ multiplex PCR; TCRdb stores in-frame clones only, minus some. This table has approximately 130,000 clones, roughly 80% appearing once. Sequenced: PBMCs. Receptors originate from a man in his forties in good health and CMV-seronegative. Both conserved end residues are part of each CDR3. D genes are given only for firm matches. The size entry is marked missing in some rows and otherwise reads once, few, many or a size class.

cdr3_nt: TGTGCCAGTAGTATAGAAAGGGACAGGTTCTCAGATACGCAGTATTTT
cdr3_aa: CASSIERDRFSDTQYF
clone_size: .
cdr3_length: 16
j_call: TRBJ2-3
d_call: TRBD1
v_call: TRBV19

cdr3_nt: TGCGCCAGCACCTCAGGAGGAGGGAGTACCTACAATGAGCAGTTCTTC
cdr3_aa: CASTSGGGSTYNEQFF
clone_size: .
cdr3_length: 16
j_call: TRBJ2-1
d_call: .
v_call: TRBV5-1

cdr3_nt: TGTGCCAGCTCACCGGACATCCCGGTTGGTGGGGCCAACGTCCTGACTTTC
cdr3_aa: CASSPDIPVGGANVLTF
clone_size: .
cdr3_length: 17
j_call: TRBJ2-6
d_call: .
v_call: TRBV18

cdr3_nt: TGTGCCAGCAGCTTGTCTACGGGCACTGAAGCTTTCTTT
cdr3_aa: CASSLSTGTEAFF
clone_size: .
cdr3_length: 13
j_call: TRBJ1-1
d_call: .
v_call: TRBV5-6

cdr3_nt: TGCGCCAGCAGCCAAGGGACAGGGTGGGCCAATCAGCCCCAGCATTTT
cdr3_aa: CASSQGTGWANQPQHF
clone_size: few
cdr3_length: 16
j_call: TRBJ1-5
d_call: TRBD1
v_call: TRBV4-3

cdr3_nt: TGTGCCAGCAGTTTAGCGCAGACAGGGCCTTCCTATGGCTACACCTTC
cdr3_aa: CASSLAQTGPSYGYTF
clone_size: .
cdr3_length: 16
j_call: TRBJ1-2
d_call: TRBD1
v_call: TRBV28

cdr3_nt: TGTGCCAGCAGCTCCGAGACAGGGTTTGCAGATACGCAGTATTTT
cdr3_aa: CASSSETGFADTQYF
clone_size: .
cdr3_length: 15
j_call: TRBJ2-3
d_call: TRBD1
v_call: TRBV7-6

cdr3_nt: TGTGCCAGTAGTTTAACTAGCGGGATTGGCGGGGAGCTGTTTTTT
cdr3_aa: CASSLTSGIGGELFF
clone_size: .
cdr3_length: 15
j_call: TRBJ2-2
d_call: TRBD2
v_call: TRBV19

cdr3_nt: TGTGCCAGTGGGACAGCCCGGCGGGGCTACACCTTC
cdr3_aa: CASGTARRGYTF
clone_size: .
cdr3_length: 12
j_call: TRBJ1-2
d_call: TRBD1
v_call: TRBV28

cdr3_nt: TGTGCCAGCAGGGGACTAGCGGGAGAAAGCACCGGGGAGCTGTTTTTT
cdr3_aa: CASRGLAGESTGELFF
clone_size: once
cdr3_length: 16
j_call: TRBJ2-2
d_call: TRBD2
v_call: TRBV7-2

cdr3_nt: TGTGCCAGTGTAGGACAGGGGAGGTACACTGAAGCTTTCTTT
cdr3_aa: CASVGQGRYTEAFF
clone_size: .
cdr3_length: 14
j_call: TRBJ1-1
d_call: TRBD1
v_call: TRBV19

cdr3_nt: TGTGCCAGCAGCTTAATGGACAGTTTAAATTCACCCCTCCACTTT
cdr3_aa: CASSLMDSLNSPLHF
clone_size: .
cdr3_length: 15
j_call: TRBJ1-6
d_call: .
v_call: TRBV7-2

cdr3_nt: TGTGCCAGCCCTCGGACGGTTTCTGATAGCGGGTTAGTCTCCTACAATGAGCAGTTCTTC
cdr3_aa: CASPRTVSDSGLVSYNEQFF
clone_size: .
cdr3_length: 20
j_call: TRBJ2-1
d_call: .
v_call: TRBV21-1

cdr3_nt: TGCGCCAGCAGCCAAGGGGCAGGAATCAATCAGCCCCAGCATTTT
cdr3_aa: CASSQGAGINQPQHF
clone_size: .
cdr3_length: 15
j_call: TRBJ1-5
d_call: .
v_call: TRBV4-1

cdr3_nt: TGTGCCAGCATTGGGTCGGAGCAGGGGGAAGCTTTCTTT
cdr3_aa: CASIGSEQGEAFF
clone_size: .
cdr3_length: 13
j_call: TRBJ1-1
d_call: .
v_call: TRBV2

cdr3_nt: TGTGCCAGCAGCCAGGGGCTCCTAGCCTCAACTAATGAAAAACTGTTTTTT
cdr3_aa: CASSQGLLASTNEKLFF
clone_size: .
cdr3_length: 17
j_call: TRBJ1-4
d_call: .
v_call: TRBV13

cdr3_nt: TGTGCCAGCAGCTTGGGGACAGGGACACAAAGCACAGATACGCAGTATTTT
cdr3_aa: CASSLGTGTQSTDTQYF
clone_size: once
cdr3_length: 17
j_call: TRBJ2-3
d_call: TRBD1
v_call: TRBV7-8

cdr3_nt: TGTGCCAGTAGTGCTGGGACAGGGAGTGGCTACACCTTC
cdr3_aa: CASSAGTGSGYTF
clone_size: .
cdr3_length: 13
j_call: TRBJ1-2
d_call: TRBD1
v_call: TRBV19

cdr3_nt: TGTGCCAGCTCGACAGGGTCTACGGATGGCTACACCTTC
cdr3_aa: CASSTGSTDGYTF
clone_size: few
cdr3_length: 13
j_call: TRBJ1-2
d_call: TRBD1
v_call: TRBV6-5

cdr3_nt: TGTGCTAGCAGCTTAGAAGCGGGAGGGAACACCGGGGAGCTGTTTTTT
cdr3_aa: CASSLEAGGNTGELFF
clone_size: .
cdr3_length: 16
j_call: TRBJ2-2
d_call: TRBD2
v_call: TRBV7-7

cdr3_nt: TGTGCCAGCAGCGACGGACTAGCGGGAGTCGGGTTCTTC
cdr3_aa: CASSDGLAGVGFF
clone_size: .
cdr3_length: 13
j_call: TRBJ2-1
d_call: TRBD2
v_call: TRBV7-3

cdr3_nt: TGTGCCAGCAGTTTCCCGCCGGGACTAAGGGGCACCGGGGAGCTGTTTTTT
cdr3_aa: CASSFPPGLRGTGELFF
clone_size: once
cdr3_length: 17
j_call: TRBJ2-2
d_call: TRBD2
v_call: TRBV28

cdr3_nt: TGTGCCAGTAGTATAAGGGGACTAGCGGGGGGGCCCCCAGAGACCCAGTACTTC
cdr3_aa: CASSIRGLAGGPPETQYF
clone_size: few
cdr3_length: 18
j_call: TRBJ2-5
d_call: TRBD2
v_call: TRBV19

cdr3_nt: TGCGCCAGCAGCGGGGAGGGGAAGGAGACCCAGTACTTC
cdr3_aa: CASSGEGKETQYF
clone_size: .
cdr3_length: 13
j_call: TRBJ2-5
d_call: TRBD2
v_call: TRBV5-1

cdr3_nt: TGTGCCAGCAGTGAGAGGTCCAATCAGCCCCAGCATTTT
cdr3_aa: CASSERSNQPQHF
clone_size: .
cdr3_length: 13
j_call: TRBJ1-5
d_call: .
v_call: TRBV2

cdr3_nt: TGTGCCAGCAGTTTATTCAGACTAGCGGGGGGGCCTTCCGATGAGCAGTTCTTC
cdr3_aa: CASSLFRLAGGPSDEQFF
clone_size: .
cdr3_length: 18
j_call: TRBJ2-1
d_call: TRBD2
v_call: TRBV28

cdr3_nt: TGTGCCAGCAGCCCACAGACGTCAGGGCGGTTTCATGGCTACACCTTC
cdr3_aa: CASSPQTSGRFHGYTF
clone_size: .
cdr3_length: 16
j_call: TRBJ1-2
d_call: .
v_call: TRBV9

cdr3_nt: TGTGCCTGGAGTGTACTATCCGGACTAGCGGGAGGGTTAGAGACCCAGTACTTC
cdr3_aa: CAWSVLSGLAGGLETQYF
clone_size: .
cdr3_length: 18
j_call: TRBJ2-5
d_call: TRBD2
v_call: TRBV30

cdr3_nt: TGTGCCAGCAGTTTACTCCTAGCGTATAGCTCCTACAATGAGCAGTTCTTC
cdr3_aa: CASSLLLAYSSYNEQFF
clone_size: .
cdr3_length: 17
j_call: TRBJ2-1
d_call: .
v_call: TRBV27

cdr3_nt: TGTGCCAGCAGCTTGGGAGCAGTGGCGGGGGAGCAGTACTTC
cdr3_aa: CASSLGAVAGEQYF
clone_size: .
cdr3_length: 14
j_call: TRBJ2-7
d_call: .
v_call: TRBV7-2

cdr3_nt: TGTGCCAGCAGACCTCTAGCGGGAGGACACTACGAGCAGTACTTC
cdr3_aa: CASRPLAGGHYEQYF
clone_size: .
cdr3_length: 15
j_call: TRBJ2-7
d_call: TRBD2
v_call: TRBV6-5

cdr3_nt: TGTGCCAGCAGCTTGAGGCAGGGTGGTGGCTACACCTTC
cdr3_aa: CASSLRQGGGYTF
clone_size: .
cdr3_length: 13
j_call: TRBJ1-2
d_call: .
v_call: TRBV5-6

cdr3_nt: TGTGCCAGCAGCTTAGTTCAGGGGCCCCACGAGCAGTACTTC
cdr3_aa: CASSLVQGPHEQYF
clone_size: .
cdr3_length: 14
j_call: TRBJ2-7
d_call: .
v_call: TRBV7-9

cdr3_nt: TGTGCCAGCAGCCGTGGGGGGGACAGGAATCAGCCCCAGCATTTT
cdr3_aa: CASSRGGDRNQPQHF
clone_size: .
cdr3_length: 15
j_call: TRBJ1-5
d_call: TRBD1
v_call: TRBV7-9

cdr3_nt: TGTGCCAGTAGCTTTTCGGGGGGTCTTCATGGCTACACCTTC
cdr3_aa: CASSFSGGLHGYTF
clone_size: few
cdr3_length: 14
j_call: TRBJ1-2
d_call: .
v_call: TRBV19

cdr3_nt: TGTGCCAGCAGTCTCGGGGGTCCACCCACGTATGGCTACACCTTC
cdr3_aa: CASSLGGPPTYGYTF
clone_size: .
cdr3_length: 15
j_call: TRBJ1-2
d_call: .
v_call: TRBV28

cdr3_nt: TGTGCCAGCAGTTCCCGAGGAGGGGCGGGCTACGAGCAGTACTTC
cdr3_aa: CASSSRGGAGYEQYF
clone_size: once
cdr3_length: 15
j_call: TRBJ2-7
d_call: .
v_call: TRBV28

cdr3_nt: TGTGCCAGCAGCTTGGGCGGGCCGCCGGCCTACAATGAGCAGTTCTTC
cdr3_aa: CASSLGGPPAYNEQFF
clone_size: .
cdr3_length: 16
j_call: TRBJ2-1
d_call: .
v_call: TRBV5-6

cdr3_nt: TGTGCCAGCAGCTCCCCCGGCGAGCAGTACTTC
cdr3_aa: CASSSPGEQYF
clone_size: .
cdr3_length: 11
j_call: TRBJ2-7
d_call: .
v_call: TRBV7-2

cdr3_nt: TGTGCCAGCAGCTTAATCGGGCCAGGGGGCACAGATACGCAGTATTTT
cdr3_aa: CASSLIGPGGTDTQYF
clone_size: .
cdr3_length: 16
j_call: TRBJ2-3
d_call: .
v_call: TRBV7-3

cdr3_nt: TGTGCCAGTAGTCCCCTAGCGGGGGGTTCTTGGAATGAGCAGTTCTTC
cdr3_aa: CASSPLAGGSWNEQFF
clone_size: few
cdr3_length: 16
j_call: TRBJ2-1
d_call: TRBD2
v_call: TRBV19

cdr3_nt: TGTGCCAGTACCACCCCGGGACAGGGGGCAAGGAACTATGGCTACACCTTC
cdr3_aa: CASTTPGQGARNYGYTF
clone_size: few
cdr3_length: 17
j_call: TRBJ1-2
d_call: TRBD1
v_call: TRBV19

cdr3_nt: TGCGCCAGCAGCCAAGGACAGGGGATCTTTGAAAACACCATATATTTT
cdr3_aa: CASSQGQGIFENTIYF
clone_size: .
cdr3_length: 16
j_call: TRBJ1-3
d_call: TRBD1
v_call: TRBV4-1

cdr3_nt: TGTGCCAGCAGTTCCGGGGTCCAGGAGACCCAGTACTTC
cdr3_aa: CASSSGVQETQYF
clone_size: .
cdr3_length: 13
j_call: TRBJ2-5
d_call: .
v_call: TRBV28

cdr3_nt: TGTGCCAGCAGCTTAATGGGGGGGAGCACTGAAGCTTTCTTT
cdr3_aa: CASSLMGGSTEAFF
clone_size: .
cdr3_length: 14
j_call: TRBJ1-1
d_call: .
v_call: TRBV11-2

cdr3_nt: TGTGCCAGCAGCTTGGGACAGGGGATTGTCACTGAAGCTTTCTTT
cdr3_aa: CASSLGQGIVTEAFF
clone_size: .
cdr3_length: 15
j_call: TRBJ1-1
d_call: TRBD1
v_call: TRBV5-6

cdr3_nt: TGTGCCAGCAGCAAATGCGGAGGACAGCCCAACTATGGCTACACCTTC
cdr3_aa: CASSKCGGQPNYGYTF
clone_size: .
cdr3_length: 16
j_call: TRBJ1-2
d_call: .
v_call: TRBV21-1

cdr3_nt: TGTGCCAGCAGCGTAGGAGGACTAGAGACCCAGTACTTC
cdr3_aa: CASSVGGLETQYF
clone_size: .
cdr3_length: 13
j_call: TRBJ2-5
d_call: .
v_call: TRBV9

cdr3_nt: TGTGCCAGCAGATTAGGGGCGGGGGCGGGGGAGCAGTACTTC
cdr3_aa: CASRLGAGAGEQYF
clone_size: .
cdr3_length: 14
j_call: TRBJ2-7
d_call: .
v_call: TRBV5-6

cdr3_nt: TGCGCCAGCAGCCTAGATGGAGGCGGGACGAATACGCAGTATTTT
cdr3_aa: CASSLDGGGTNTQYF
clone_size: .
cdr3_length: 15
j_call: TRBJ2-3
d_call: .
v_call: TRBV4-3

cdr3_nt: TGTGCCAGCAGCTTAGACGGACAGGCGTATAATTCACCCCTCCACTTT
cdr3_aa: CASSLDGQAYNSPLHF
clone_size: .
cdr3_length: 16
j_call: TRBJ1-6
d_call: TRBD1
v_call: TRBV5-6